The 32 T cell receptor beta chains presented below share a single source sample, sequenced in a study of blood T cell repertoires in COVID-19. Clones were sequenced by immunoSEQ multiplex PCR, and TCRdb holds only the in-frame ones, with some missing. The table lists some 130,000 clones, 84% of them singletons, with 5.5% in the top ten. Sequenced sample: PBMCs or T cells enriched from blood (not recorded which). The receptors originated from a man aged 40-55 years with acute COVID-19.

The chain is built from TRBV13 and TRBJ1-1; D may be TRBD1 (6 bases). CDR1 PRHDT and CDR2 FYEKMQ come from the germline V gene (reference sequence). V lost 3 bases, J lost 6 bases, and 14 bases lay in between. The CDR3 runs 14 residues. CDR3 nucleotide sequence: TGTGCCAGCAGCTTTGAGCCCAGGGGTTCTGAAGCTTTCTTT. Translating it yields CASSFEPRGSEAFF.

This clone was counted a few times. The CDR3 is CASREETSEGQEQFF. CDR3 DNA: TGTGCCAGCAGGGAGGAGACTAGCGAGGGACAGGAGCAGTTCTTC. The chain is built from TRBV9 and TRBJ2-1, with a tentative D call TRBD2 (8 bases). Per germline, CDR1 SGDLS and CDR2 YYNGEE. The CDR3 covers 15 residues. Trimming took 5 bases from V and 10 from J, leaving 22 bases between them.

The chain employs TRBV1 and TRBJ2-2; the table's D gene call, TRBD1, was not cross checked with the DNA. TRBV1 is reported as a pseudogene. This CDR3 contains 18 residues. This CDR3 is CTSSPLGQGDFSTGELFF. For the CDR3, the DNA is TGCACCAGCAGCCCCTTGGGACAGGGAGATTTTAGCACCGGGGAGCTGTTTTTT.

This chain connects TRBV2 to TRBJ2-5; TRBD2 might be the D (5 bases). Germline V gives CDR1 SNHLY, CDR2 FYNNEI. V shed 6 bases and J shed 7 bases, with 15 bases lying between them. The CDR3 consists of 13 residues. In DNA form, the CDR3 reads TGTGCCAGCAGCCCGGGCACACGGGGGACCCAGTACTTC. This encodes CASSPGTRGTQYF. The entire variable domain, with the rest obtained from reference TRBV2 and TRBJ2-5, is as follows: EPEVTQTPSHQVTQMGQEVILRCVPISNHLYFYWYRQILGQKVEFLVSFYNNEISEKSEIFDDQFSVERPDGSNFTLKIRSTKLEDSAMYFCASSPGTRGTQYFGPGTRLLVL.

The V gene is TRBV7-9, the J gene TRBJ2-1, with 8 nucleotides matching TRBD2. This CDR3 is 12 amino acids long. With 5 bases clipped from V and 9 bases from J, the junction kept 3 bases outside the gene matches. Germline V CDR1 and CDR2: SEHNR, FQNEAQ (reference sequence). CDR3 bases: TGTGCCAGCAGCCTTAGCGGGGCTGAGCAGTTCTTC. Protein: CASSLSGAEQFF.

The CDR3 region has the DNA TGCGCCAGCAGCCAAGAACATGACAGGGGGGAGGACAATGAGCAGTTCTTC. Residues: CASSQEHDRGEDNEQFF. This chain links TRBV4-1 with TRBJ2-1; 9 bases align to TRBD1. The CDR3 sequence is 17 residues long. From germline, CDR1 is MGHRA and CDR2 YSYEKL. J lost 5 bases, V lost 0 bases, and 8 bases had no gene match.

The gene calls are TRBV27 and TRBJ2-5; 8 positions agree with TRBD1. The V and J ends lost 7 bases and 5 bases, in that order; junction bases with no gene match: 12. The CDR3 length is 15 residues. Germline values: CDR1 MNHEY, CDR2 SMNVEV (reference sequence). The CDR3 DNA follows: TGTGCCAGCAACTCCATAGGACAGGGACTGGAGACCCAGTACTTC. Translating gives CASNSIGQGLETQYF.

The chain links TRBV7-2 to TRBJ2-7; 9 positions agree with TRBD2. Germline V gene lookup returns CDR1 SGHTA and CDR2 FQGNSA. V shed 5 bases, J shed 0 bases, and the junction held 5 bases outside the gene matches. CDR3 length: 15 amino acids. CDR3 loop: CASSLRSGSSYEQYF. CDR3 sequence (DNA): TGTGCCAGCAGCCTACGTAGCGGGAGCTCCTACGAGCAGTACTTC.

V usage is TRBV28 and J usage is TRBJ1-4; D is unresolved. Germline lookup yields CDR1 MDHEN and CDR2 SYDVKM. V was shortened by 3 bases and J by 8 bases, with 13 bases between the two germline ends. The CDR3 totals 14 residues. The CDR3 spells CASSFMRGGEKLFF. The CDR3 DNA is TGTGCCAGCAGTTTTATGCGGGGTGGAGAAAAACTGTTTTTT.

The rearrangement links TRBV5-4 to TRBJ2-1; 9 bases line up with TRBD1. This CDR3 region has 18 residues. V gave up 4 bases and J gave up 9 bases; unmatched junction bases: 20. CDR1 is SGHNT, CDR2 YYREEE, per germline (reference sequence). The CDR3 DNA reads TGTGCCAGCAGCCAATCAGGCTGGACAGGGGTTATGGTAGGTGAGCAGTTCTTC. It is translated as CASSQSGWTGVMVGEQFF.

J is TRBJ1-1 and V is TRBV6-5, with TRBD1 matching over 7 bases. Germline values: CDR1 MNHEY, CDR2 SVGAGI. The CDR3 spans 12 residues. The V and J ends lost 7 bases and 9 bases, in that order; junction bases with no gene match: 8. Here the CDR3 DNA reads TGTGCCAGCAAAGGGGGCACGGGGAAAGCTTTCTTT. As protein: CASKGGTGKAFF.

J is TRBJ2-1 and V is TRBV6-5; 11 bases fit TRBD2. CDR1 and CDR2 (germline): MNHEY, SVGAGI. V lost 5 bases to trimming and J lost 3 bases; unmatched junction nucleotides: 3. This CDR3 has 15 residues. Here the CDR3 reads CASSPLAGVYNEQFF. CDR3 DNA: TGTGCCAGCAGTCCACTAGCGGGAGTCTACAATGAGCAGTTCTTC.

This clone turned up a few times. The J gene is TRBJ1-6, the V gene TRBV7-2; 7 bases fit TRBD1. Germline loops: CDR1 SGHTA, CDR2 FQGNSA. V was pared by 4 bases and J by 8 bases, with 8 bases of the junction left unmatched. The length of the CDR3 is 15 residues. The CDR3 protein is CASSSNGGGDSPLHF. The DNA for the CDR3 is TGTGCCAGCAGCTCCAATGGAGGGGGCGATTCACCCCTCCACTTT.

This clone has just a few counts. V and J are TRBV13 and TRBJ1-3, with D possibly matching TRBD1 (5 bases). With 6 bases removed from V and 4 bases from J, the gap between germline ends came to 7 bases. The CDR3 extends over 12 amino acids. Germline V gives CDR1 PRHDT, CDR2 FYEKMQ (reference sequence). The CDR3 reads CASRGQGNTIYF. The CDR3 DNA reads TGTGCCAGCAGGGGGCAAGGAAACACCATATATTTT.

This clone has only a few counts. The chain joins TRBV6-5 to TRBJ1-2; 7 bases line up with TRBD1. Germline lookup yields CDR1 MNHEY and CDR2 SVGAGI. The trim removed 1 base at V and 3 bases at J, leaving 5 bases unmatched. The CDR3 length is 15 residues. The CDR3 DNA reads TGTGCCAGCAGTTACTTGGCCAGGGGGGACTATGGCTACACCTTC. This sequence encodes CASSYLARGDYGYTF.

The V call is TRBV7-2, the J call TRBJ2-1; 7 bases are shared with TRBD2. The CDR3 length is 15 residues. Germline V gene sequence: CDR1 SGHTA, CDR2 FQGNSA. The V gene end was trimmed by 0 bases and the J gene end by 6 bases; junction bases not matched to a gene: 5. Here the CDR3 reads CASSLAAGAGNEQFF. CDR3 bases: TGTGCCAGCAGCTTAGCGGCGGGAGCGGGCAATGAGCAGTTCTTC.

The chain has TRBV9 and TRBJ2-3, with TRBD2 as a possible D gene (5 bases). The CDR3 totals 15 residues. V shed 0 bases and J shed 8 bases, with 16 bases lying between them. CDR1 is SGDLS and CDR2 is YYNGEE in the germline V gene. Written as DNA, the CDR3 is TGTGCCAGCAGCGTAGAAATTTCCGGGATCGGTACGCAGTATTTT. This gives the protein CASSVEISGIGTQYF.

The chain combines TRBV6-2 or TRBV6-3 with TRBJ2-1; D not certain. Trimming took off 3 bases at V and 11 bases at J, with 8 bases between the two ends. CDR3 size: 11 residues. Germline CDR1 is MNHEY and CDR2 is SVGEGT. CDR3 coding DNA: TGTGCCAGCAGTTATGGTCCTAAGCAGTTCTTC. Amino acid sequence: CASSYGPKQFF.

This rearrangement joins TRBV15 to TRBJ2-2, with 7 bases aligning to TRBD1. V lost 5 bases to trimming and J lost 7 bases; unmatched junction nucleotides: 16. This CDR3 is built from 17 residues. The V gene's germline CDR1 is LNHNV and CDR2 YYDKDF (reference sequence). The CDR3 sequence: CATSGRKGQLIFGELFF. CDR3 coding DNA: TGTGCCACCAGCGGGCGGAAGGGACAGCTTATATTCGGGGAGCTGTTTTTT.

The chain couples TRBV28 to TRBJ2-7, with TRBD2 matching 10 bases. Germline lookup yields CDR1 MDHEN and CDR2 SYDVKM. The CDR3 spans 14 residues. The V segment lost 4 bases and the J segment 3 bases; nucleotides outside the gene matches: 3. CDR3 sequence reads: CASSYSSGGYEQYF. The CDR3 DNA is TGTGCCAGCAGTTATTCTAGCGGGGGCTACGAGCAGTACTTC.

J is TRBJ2-3 and V is TRBV18, with D maybe TRBD1 (6 bases). Germline CDR1 and CDR2: KGHSH and LQKENI. Trimming cost V 4 bases and J 0 bases, with 11 bases left between them. This CDR3 region has 15 residues. CDR3 sequence: CASSHAGDSTDTQYF. CDR3 sequence (DNA): TGTGCCAGCTCACACGCAGGGGATAGCACAGATACGCAGTATTTT.

The chain employs TRBV11-2 and TRBJ2-7, with 11 bases that match TRBD2. CDR3 length equals 14 residues. The J segment lost 6 bases and the V segment lost 3 bases, leaving 4 bases of the junction unmatched. CDR1 SGHAT and CDR2 FQNNGV come from the germline V gene. The CDR3 sequence is CASSFSGGAAEQYF. The DNA of the CDR3 is TGTGCCAGCAGCTTTAGCGGGGGGGCCGCCGAGCAGTACTTC.

This sequence joins TRBV30 and TRBJ2-3; TRBD1 aligns across 9 bases. After removal of 1 base from V and 2 bases from J, the junction contained 4 bases not matched to a gene. Germline CDR1 is GTSNPN and CDR2 is SVGIG (reference sequence). The CDR3 length is 15 residues. The chain's CDR3 is CAWSATGGFTDTQYF. The CDR3 DNA sequence: TGTGCCTGGAGTGCCACAGGGGGCTTCACAGATACGCAGTATTTT.

V and J are TRBV28 and TRBJ2-2, with 10 positions matching TRBD2. CDR3 size: 16 residues. CDR1 is MDHEN and CDR2 is SYDVKM in the germline V gene. J was trimmed by 1 base and V by 7 bases; bases with no gene match: 6. The CDR3 protein is CASIFSGGKNTGELFF. CDR3 DNA: TGTGCCAGCATTTTTAGCGGGGGGAAGAACACCGGGGAGCTGTTTTTT.

J is TRBJ1-6 and V is TRBV7-2, with D uncertain. V was clipped by 1 base and J by 10 bases, with 14 bases between them. The germline gives CDR1 SGHTA, CDR2 FQGNSA. This CDR3 has 15 amino acids. The CDR3 here is CASSLEEGGGSPLHF. The DNA for the CDR3 is TGTGCCAGCAGCTTAGAGGAAGGAGGTGGGTCACCCCTCCACTTT.

The chain employs TRBV3-1 (or the pseudogene TRBV3-2) and TRBJ1-1; perhaps TRBD1 as D (5 bases). V was trimmed by 1 base and J by 4 bases, leaving 13 bases between them. Germline V lookup: CDR1 LGHDT, CDR2 YNNKEL (reference sequence). This CDR3 is 15 amino acids long. For the CDR3, the DNA is TGTGCCAGCAGCCAAGGGAGACGCGGGGGCACTGAAGCTTTCTTT. It yields the protein CASSQGRRGGTEAFF.

V and J are TRBV7-9 and TRBJ2-2; possibly TRBD1 for D (6 bases). This CDR3 has 13 residues. V lost 11 bases to trimming and J lost 10 bases, with 20 bases between them. Germline CDR1 reads SEHNR; CDR2 reads FQNEAQ (reference sequence). The CDR3 DNA reads TGTGCCCAGGGGAGACAAGTGGAGGAGGAGCTGTTTTTT. This gives the protein CAQGRQVEEELFF.

V gene TRBV6-6 combines with J gene TRBJ1-5, with 8 positions matching TRBD1. The CDR3 spans 14 residues. J lost 4 bases, V lost 5 bases, and 4 bases had no gene match. Germline V CDR1 and CDR2: MNHNY, SVGAGI (reference sequence). CDR3 loop: CASSADRDNQPQHF. CDR3 bases: TGTGCCAGCAGTGCGGACAGGGATAATCAGCCCCAGCATTTT.

The chain recombines TRBV6-2 or TRBV6-3 with TRBJ1-2; TRBD1 might be the D (5 bases). V lost 0 bases and J 7 bases, leaving 15 bases between the germline ends. The CDR3 is 15 residues long. Germline V gene sequence: CDR1 MNHEY, CDR2 SVGEGT. This CDR3 is CASSYSNPGRRGYTF. CDR3 sequence (DNA): TGTGCCAGCAGTTACTCGAATCCAGGGCGGCGTGGCTACACCTTC.

The gene calls are TRBV7-9 and TRBJ2-7; 8 bases are shared with TRBD2. CDR3 length: 18 amino acids. The V gene's germline CDR1 is SEHNR and CDR2 FQNEAQ (reference sequence). Germline trimming cut 4 bases from V and 0 bases from J; bases unmatched to any gene: 14. The CDR3 nucleotides are TGTGCCAGCAGCTCCGTTGAGGGGAGCGGGAGAGGCTCCTACGAGCAGTACTTC. This translates into CASSSVEGSGRGSYEQYF.

The chain combines TRBV5-4 with TRBJ2-6; D is perhaps TRBD1 (6 bases). The CDR3 totals 15 residues. Trimming pared 4 bases from V and 1 base from J, leaving 9 bases between. The germline V gene encodes CDR1 SGHNT and CDR2 YYREEE (reference sequence). In nucleotides, the CDR3 is TGTGCCAGCAGCCAAGACAGGTCTGGGGCCAACGTCCTGACTTTC. Its protein is CASSQDRSGANVLTF.

This clone is a singleton in its sample. The V call is TRBV5-1, the J call TRBJ2-7, with 10 bases matching TRBD1. Germline V lookup: CDR1 SGHRS, CDR2 YFSETQ. The V gene end was trimmed by 4 bases and the J gene end by 5 bases; junction bases not matched to a gene: 6. The CDR3 contains 14 residues. This CDR3 is CASSGDRGADEQYF. DNA of the CDR3: TGCGCCAGCAGCGGGGACAGGGGAGCGGACGAGCAGTACTTC.